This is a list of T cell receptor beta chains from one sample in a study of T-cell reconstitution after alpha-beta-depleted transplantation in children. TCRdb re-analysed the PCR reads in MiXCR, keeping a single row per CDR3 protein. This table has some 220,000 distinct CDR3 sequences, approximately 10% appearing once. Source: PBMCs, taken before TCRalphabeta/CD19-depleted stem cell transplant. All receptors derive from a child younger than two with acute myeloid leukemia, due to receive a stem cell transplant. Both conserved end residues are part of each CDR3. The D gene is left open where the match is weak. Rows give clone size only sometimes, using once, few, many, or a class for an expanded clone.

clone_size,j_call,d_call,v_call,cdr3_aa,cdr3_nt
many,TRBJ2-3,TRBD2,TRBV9,CASSPWTSATDTQYF,TGTGCCAGCAGCCCCTGGACTAGCGCCACAGATACGCAGTATTTT
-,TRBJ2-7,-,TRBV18,CASSFSPPYEQYF,TGTGCCAGCTCATTCAGCCCTCCCTACGAGCAGTACTTC
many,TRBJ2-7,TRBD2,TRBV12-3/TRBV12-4,CASSLRGRAYEQYF,TGTGCCAGCAGTTTACGCGGGAGGGCCTACGAGCAGTACTTC
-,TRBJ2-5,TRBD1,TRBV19,CASSRQGVFQETQYF,TGTGCCAGCTCTCGGCAGGGGGTTTTCCAAGAGACCCAGTACTTC
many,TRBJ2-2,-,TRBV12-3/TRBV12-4,CASSFVPTEAGELFF,TGTGCCAGCAGTTTTGTCCCCACAGAGGCCGGGGAGCTGTTTTTT
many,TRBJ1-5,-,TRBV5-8,CASSDRWDGQPQHF,TGTGCCAGCAGTGACCGGTGGGACGGTCAGCCCCAGCATTTT
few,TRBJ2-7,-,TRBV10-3,CAIGERQGKNEQYF,TGTGCCATCGGCGAAAGGCAGGGGAAAAACGAGCAGTACTTC
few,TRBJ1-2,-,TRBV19,CASKERGPRYTYGYTF,TGTGCCAGTAAGGAGCGGGGACCCCGCTATACCTATGGCTACACCTTC
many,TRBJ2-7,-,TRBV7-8,CASSSYRPSSYEQYF,TGTGCCAGCAGCTCCTACAGGCCGAGCTCCTACGAGCAGTACTTC
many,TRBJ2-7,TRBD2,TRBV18,CASSTSGGTYEQYF,TGTGCCAGCTCGACTAGCGGGGGGACCTACGAGCAGTACTTC
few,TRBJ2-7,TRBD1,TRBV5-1,CASSDRDRGSYEQYF,TGCGCCAGCAGCGACCGGGACAGGGGTTCCTACGAGCAGTACTTC
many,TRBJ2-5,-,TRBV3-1,CASRYRAETQYF,TGTGCCAGCAGGTACAGGGCTGAGACCCAGTACTTC
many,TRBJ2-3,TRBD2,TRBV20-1,CSAPGLDTDTQYF,TGCAGTGCTCCGGGACTAGATACAGATACGCAGTATTTT
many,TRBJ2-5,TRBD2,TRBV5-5,CASSLIAGGQTQYF,TGTGCCAGCAGCTTGATAGCGGGAGGACAGACCCAGTACTTC
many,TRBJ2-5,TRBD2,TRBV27,CASSPRLAGQETQYF,TGTGCCAGCAGTCCAAGACTAGCGGGACAAGAGACCCAGTACTTC
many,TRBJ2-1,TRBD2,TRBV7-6,CASSFPGTRRNEQFF,TGTGCCAGCAGCTTTCCCGGGACTAGAAGAAATGAGCAGTTCTTC
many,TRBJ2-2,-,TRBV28,CASSFITGELFF,TGTGCCAGCAGTTTTATAACCGGGGAGCTGTTTTTT
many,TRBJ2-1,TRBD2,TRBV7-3,CASSLLAGTYNEQFF,TGTGCCAGCAGCTTACTAGCGGGAACCTACAATGAGCAGTTCTTC
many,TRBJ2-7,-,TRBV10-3,CAITMTELAVSYEQYF,TGTGCCATCACCATGACGGAACTAGCTGTCTCCTACGAGCAGTACTTC
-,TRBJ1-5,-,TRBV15,CATSRDRAGSYSNQPQHF,TGTGCCACCAGCAGAGATAGGGCAGGCTCCTATAGCAATCAGCCCCAGCATTTT
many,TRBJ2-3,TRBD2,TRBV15,CATSRLAGLPTGLDTQYF,TGTGCCACCAGCAGGCTAGCGGGGCTACCCACTGGTCTGGATACGCAGTATTTT
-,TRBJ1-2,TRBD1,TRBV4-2,CASSQDLTGGYDGYTF,TGTGCCAGCAGCCAAGATCTGACAGGGGGATACGATGGCTACACCTTC
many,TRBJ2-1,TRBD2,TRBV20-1,CSALSGRAFNEQFF,TGCAGTGCCCTTAGCGGGAGGGCCTTCAATGAGCAGTTCTTC
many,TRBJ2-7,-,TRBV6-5,CASSYPGATYEQYF,TGTGCCAGCAGTTACCCGGGGGCTACCTACGAGCAGTACTTC
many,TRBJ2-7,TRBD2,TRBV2,CASSRTSGISYEQYF,TGTGCCAGCAGTCGGACTAGCGGGATCTCCTACGAGCAGTACTTC
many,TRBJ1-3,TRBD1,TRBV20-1,CSARVGTGARNTIYF,TGCAGTGCTAGAGTCGGGACAGGGGCTAGAAACACCATATATTTT
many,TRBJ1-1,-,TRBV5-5,CASSSAGARAEAFF,TGTGCCAGCAGCTCGGCGGGGGCCAGGGCTGAAGCTTTCTTT
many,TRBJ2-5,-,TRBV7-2,CASSSFRGETQYF,TGTGCCAGCAGCTCTTTCCGTGGAGAGACCCAGTACTTC
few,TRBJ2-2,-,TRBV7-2,CASSSGYIGELFF,TGTGCCAGCAGCTCGGGGTACATCGGGGAGCTGTTTTTT
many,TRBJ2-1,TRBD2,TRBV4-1,CASSRSSWTSEEGGEQFF,TGCGCCAGCAGCCGTTCATCTTGGACTAGCGAGGAGGGAGGTGAGCAGTTCTTC
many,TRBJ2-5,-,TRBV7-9,CASSLGDSTAFQETQYF,TGTGCCAGCAGCTTGGGAGACAGTACGGCCTTCCAAGAGACCCAGTACTTC
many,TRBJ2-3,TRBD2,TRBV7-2,CASSLVGGSRADTQYF,TGTGCCAGCAGCTTAGTGGGCGGGAGTCGGGCCGATACGCAGTATTTT
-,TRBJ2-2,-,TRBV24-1,CATEDSVTGELFF,TGTGCCACCGAGGACTCGGTCACCGGGGAGCTGTTTTTT
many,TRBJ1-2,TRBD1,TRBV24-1,CATSDTGANYGYTF,TGTGCCACCAGTGATACAGGGGCTAACTATGGCTACACCTTC
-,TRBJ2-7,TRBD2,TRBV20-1,CSARRSLAGYEQYF,TGCAGTGCTAGAAGGAGTCTAGCGGGATACGAGCAGTACTTC
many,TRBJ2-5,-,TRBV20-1,CSGTRQGGGETQYF,TGCAGCGGAACCCGACAGGGAGGCGGAGAGACCCAGTACTTC
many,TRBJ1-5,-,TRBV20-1,CSATDSNQPQHF,TGCAGTGCTACAGATAGCAATCAGCCCCAGCATTTT
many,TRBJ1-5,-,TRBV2,CASTPRGLQPQHF,TGTGCCAGCACCCCCCGGGGACTTCAGCCCCAGCATTTT
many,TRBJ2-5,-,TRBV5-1,CASSTKDPQETQYF,TGCGCCAGCAGCACCAAGGACCCTCAAGAGACCCAGTACTTC
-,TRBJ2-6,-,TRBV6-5,CASSYGGHSGANVLTF,TGTGCCAGCAGTTACGGGGGGCACTCTGGGGCCAACGTCCTGACTTTC
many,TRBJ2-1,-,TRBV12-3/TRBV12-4,CASSFFGSTFNEQFF,TGTGCCAGCAGTTTTTTCGGGAGTACTTTCAATGAGCAGTTCTTC
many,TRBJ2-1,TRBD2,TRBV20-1,CSGLVGSGGLVGNEQFF,TGCAGCGGATTGGTGGGTAGCGGGGGGTTAGTAGGCAATGAGCAGTTCTTC
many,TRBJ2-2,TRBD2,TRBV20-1,CSAPSGSDTGELFF,TGCAGTGCTCCTAGCGGGAGTGACACCGGGGAGCTGTTTTTT
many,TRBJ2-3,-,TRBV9,CASSAPGGDTQYF,TGTGCCAGCAGCGCCCCAGGGGGGGATACGCAGTATTTT
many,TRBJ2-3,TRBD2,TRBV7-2,CASSSLAGLRDTQYF,TGTGCCAGCAGCTCTCTAGCGGGCCTAAGAGATACGCAGTATTTT
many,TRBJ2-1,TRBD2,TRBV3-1,CASSRVAGGYNEQFF,TGTGCCAGCAGCCGGGTAGCGGGGGGCTACAATGAGCAGTTCTTC
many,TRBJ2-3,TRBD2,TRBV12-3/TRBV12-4,CASTLTSGGTDTQYF,TGTGCCAGCACCCTTACTAGCGGGGGCACAGATACGCAGTATTTT
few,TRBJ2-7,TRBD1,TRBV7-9,CASRVGTGGPYEQYF,TGTGCCAGCAGAGTAGGGACAGGGGGACCCTACGAGCAGTACTTC
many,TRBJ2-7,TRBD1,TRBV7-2,CASKSGQGVYEQYF,TGTGCCAGTAAATCGGGACAGGGGGTCTACGAGCAGTACTTC
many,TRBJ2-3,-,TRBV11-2,CASSLGTPFTDTQYF,TGTGCCAGCAGCTTAGGGACCCCCTTCACAGATACGCAGTATTTT